This T cell receptor beta chain appears in the sequencing data of a study of T cell responses to AZD1222 COVID-19 vaccine. Study-wide results and limits: The study found vaccine-associated CD4 TCRs spanning spike, dominant at 160-218 and 743-854.

The method was immunoSEQ multiplex PCR; TCRdb's version includes in-frame clones alone and lacks a portion of them. Of some 140,000 clones listed, roughly 90% are singletons. CDR1 ENHRY and CDR2 SYGVKD come from the germline V gene. CDR3 length equals 12 residues. V gave up 0 bases and J gave up 9 bases, with 6 bases separating them. Of note for this clone: The antigen is unknown.

This rearrangement joins TRBV10-3 to TRBJ2-1; unclear D gene. The material sequenced was peripheral blood, taken on day 0 of MenACWY control vaccination. The TCR sequence derives from an adult in good health. The CDR3 bases are TGTGCCATCAGTGAGTCGGGCGGTGAGCAGTTCTTC. This gives the protein CAISESGGEQFF.